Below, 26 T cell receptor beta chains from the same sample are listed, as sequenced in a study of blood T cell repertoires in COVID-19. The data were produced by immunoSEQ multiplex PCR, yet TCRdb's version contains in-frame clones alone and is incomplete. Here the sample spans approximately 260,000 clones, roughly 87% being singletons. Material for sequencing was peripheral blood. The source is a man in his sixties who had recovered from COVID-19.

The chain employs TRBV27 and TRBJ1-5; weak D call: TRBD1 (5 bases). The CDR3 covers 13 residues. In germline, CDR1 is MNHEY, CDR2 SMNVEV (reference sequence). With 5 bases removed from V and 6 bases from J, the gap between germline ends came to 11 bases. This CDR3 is CASSEQGTQPQHF. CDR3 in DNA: TGTGCCAGCAGTGAGCAGGGTACTCAGCCCCAGCATTTT.

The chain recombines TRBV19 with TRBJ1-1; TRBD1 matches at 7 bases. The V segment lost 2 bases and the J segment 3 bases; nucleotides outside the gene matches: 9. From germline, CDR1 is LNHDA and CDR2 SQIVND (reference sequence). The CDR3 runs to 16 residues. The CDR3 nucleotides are TGTGCCAGTAGTATAAGGGCAGGGGGGACTCACACTGAAGCTTTCTTT. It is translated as CASSIRAGGTHTEAFF.

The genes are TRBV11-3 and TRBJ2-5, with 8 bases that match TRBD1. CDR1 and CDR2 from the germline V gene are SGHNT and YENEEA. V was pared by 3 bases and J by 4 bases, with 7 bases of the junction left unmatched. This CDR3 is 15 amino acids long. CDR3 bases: TGTGCCAGCAGCTTGGGTGTCAGGGGGCGAGAGACCCAGTACTTC. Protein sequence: CASSLGVRGRETQYF. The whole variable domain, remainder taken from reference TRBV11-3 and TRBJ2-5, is EAGVVQSPRYKIIEKKQPVAFWCNPISGHNTLYWYLQNLGQGPELLIRYENEEAVDDSQLPKDRFSAERLKGVDSTLKIQPAELGDSAVYLCASSLGVRGRETQYFGPGTRLLVL.

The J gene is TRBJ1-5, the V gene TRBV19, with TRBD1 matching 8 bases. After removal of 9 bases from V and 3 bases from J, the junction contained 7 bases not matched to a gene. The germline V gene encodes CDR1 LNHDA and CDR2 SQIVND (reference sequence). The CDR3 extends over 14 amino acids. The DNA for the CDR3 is TGTGCCAGCGTGGACAGGGCAAACAATCAGCCCCAGCATTTT. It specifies CASVDRANNQPQHF.

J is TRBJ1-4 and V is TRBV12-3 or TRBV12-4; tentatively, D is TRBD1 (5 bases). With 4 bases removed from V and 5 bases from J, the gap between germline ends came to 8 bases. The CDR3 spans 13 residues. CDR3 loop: CASSSQENEKLFF. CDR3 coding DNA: TGTGCCAGCAGTTCACAGGAGAATGAAAAACTGTTTTTT.

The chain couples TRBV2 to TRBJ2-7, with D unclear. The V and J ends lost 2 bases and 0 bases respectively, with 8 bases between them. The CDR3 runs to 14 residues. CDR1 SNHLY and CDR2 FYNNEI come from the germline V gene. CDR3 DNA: TGTGCCAGCAGTGAACTGAGGAGCTCCTACGAGCAGTACTTC. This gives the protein CASSELRSSYEQYF.

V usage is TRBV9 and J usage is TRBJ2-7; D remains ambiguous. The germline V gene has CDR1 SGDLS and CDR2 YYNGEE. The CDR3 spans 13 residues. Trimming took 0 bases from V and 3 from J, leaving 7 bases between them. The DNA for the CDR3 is TGTGCCAGCAGCGTAGGCCCTAGCTACGAGCAGTACTTC. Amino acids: CASSVGPSYEQYF.

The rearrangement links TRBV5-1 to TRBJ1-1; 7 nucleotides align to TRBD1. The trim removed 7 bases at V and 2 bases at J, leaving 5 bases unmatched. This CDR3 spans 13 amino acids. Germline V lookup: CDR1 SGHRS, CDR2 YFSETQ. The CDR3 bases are TGCGCCAGCGGACGACAGGGCAACACTGAAGCTTTCTTT. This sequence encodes CASGRQGNTEAFF.

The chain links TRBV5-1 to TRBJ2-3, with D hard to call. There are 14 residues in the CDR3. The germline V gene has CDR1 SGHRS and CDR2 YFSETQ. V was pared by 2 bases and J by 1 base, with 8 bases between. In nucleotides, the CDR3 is TGCGCCAGCAGCTTACGGAGACGCACAGATACGCAGTATTTT. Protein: CASSLRRRTDTQYF.

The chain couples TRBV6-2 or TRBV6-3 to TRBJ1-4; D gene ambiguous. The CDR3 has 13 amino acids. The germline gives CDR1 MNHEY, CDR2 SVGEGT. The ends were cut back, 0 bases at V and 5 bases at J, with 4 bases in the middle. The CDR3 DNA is TGTGCCAGCAGTTACTCTCGGAATGAAAAACTGTTTTTT. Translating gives CASSYSRNEKLFF.

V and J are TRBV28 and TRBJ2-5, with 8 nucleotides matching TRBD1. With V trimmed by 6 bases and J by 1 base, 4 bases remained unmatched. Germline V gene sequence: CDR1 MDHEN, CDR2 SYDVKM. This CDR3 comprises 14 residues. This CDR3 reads CASSRTGGQETQYF. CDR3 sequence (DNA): TGTGCCAGCAGCCGAACAGGGGGCCAAGAGACCCAGTACTTC.

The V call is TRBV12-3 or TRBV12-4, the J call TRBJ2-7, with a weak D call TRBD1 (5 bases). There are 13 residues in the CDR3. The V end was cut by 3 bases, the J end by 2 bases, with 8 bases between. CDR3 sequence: CASSFRAAYEQYV. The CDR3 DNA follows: TGTGCCAGCAGTTTCAGGGCTGCCTACGAGCAGTACGTC.

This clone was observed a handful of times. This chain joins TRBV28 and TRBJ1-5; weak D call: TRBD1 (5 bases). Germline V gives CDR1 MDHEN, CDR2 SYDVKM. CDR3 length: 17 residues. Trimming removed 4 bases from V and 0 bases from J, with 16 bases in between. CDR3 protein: CASSSPQTVYSNQPQHF. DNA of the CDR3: TGTGCCAGCAGTTCACCTCAGACAGTCTATAGCAATCAGCCCCAGCATTTT.

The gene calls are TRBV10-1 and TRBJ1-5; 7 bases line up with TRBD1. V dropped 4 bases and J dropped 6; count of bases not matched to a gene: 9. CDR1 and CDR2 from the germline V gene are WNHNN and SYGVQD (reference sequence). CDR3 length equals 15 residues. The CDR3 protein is CASSVYRGLGQPQHF. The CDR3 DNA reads TGCGCCAGCAGTGTGTACAGGGGCCTTGGTCAGCCCCAGCATTTT.

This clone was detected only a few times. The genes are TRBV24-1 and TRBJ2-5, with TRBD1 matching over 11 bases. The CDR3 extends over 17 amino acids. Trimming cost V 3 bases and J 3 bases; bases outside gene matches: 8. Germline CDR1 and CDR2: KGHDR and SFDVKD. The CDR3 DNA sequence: TGTGCCACCAGTGATCGAACCGGGACAGGGGGGAAAGAGACCCAGTACTTC. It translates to CATSDRTGTGGKETQYF.

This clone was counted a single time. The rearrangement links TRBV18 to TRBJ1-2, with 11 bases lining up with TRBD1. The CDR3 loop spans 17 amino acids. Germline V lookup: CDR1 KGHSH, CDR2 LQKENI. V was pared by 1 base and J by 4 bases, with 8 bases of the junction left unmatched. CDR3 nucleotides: TGTGCCAGCTCACCACAAAGGACAGGGGGCGGTAGCTATGGCTACACCTTC. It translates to CASSPQRTGGGSYGYTF.

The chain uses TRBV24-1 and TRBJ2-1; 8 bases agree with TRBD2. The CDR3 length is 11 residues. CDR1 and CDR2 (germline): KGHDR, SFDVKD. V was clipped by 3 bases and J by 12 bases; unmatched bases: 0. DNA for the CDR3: TGTGCCACCAGTGATGCGGGGGGGCAGTTCTTC. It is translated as CATSDAGGQFF.

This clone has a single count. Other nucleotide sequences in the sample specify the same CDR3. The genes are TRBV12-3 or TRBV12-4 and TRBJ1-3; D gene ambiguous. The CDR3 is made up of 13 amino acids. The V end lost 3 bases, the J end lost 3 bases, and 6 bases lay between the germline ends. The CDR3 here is CASSFRGGNTIYF. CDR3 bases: TGTGCCAGCAGTTTCCGGGGTGGAAACACCATATATTTT.

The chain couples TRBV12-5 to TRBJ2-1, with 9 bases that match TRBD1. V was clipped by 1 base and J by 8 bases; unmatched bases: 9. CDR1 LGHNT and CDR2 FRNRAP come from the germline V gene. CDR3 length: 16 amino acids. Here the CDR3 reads CASGLGWDRVLDEQFF. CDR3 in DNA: TGTGCTAGTGGTTTGGGATGGGACAGGGTTTTGGATGAGCAGTTCTTC.

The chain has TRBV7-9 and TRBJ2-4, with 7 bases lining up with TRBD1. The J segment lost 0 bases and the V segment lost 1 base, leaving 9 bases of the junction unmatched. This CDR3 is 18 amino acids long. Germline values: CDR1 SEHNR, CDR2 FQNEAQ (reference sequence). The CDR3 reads CASSLGNNRGPAKNIQYF. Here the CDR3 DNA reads TGTGCCAGCAGCTTAGGGAATAACAGGGGACCAGCCAAAAACATTCAGTACTTC.

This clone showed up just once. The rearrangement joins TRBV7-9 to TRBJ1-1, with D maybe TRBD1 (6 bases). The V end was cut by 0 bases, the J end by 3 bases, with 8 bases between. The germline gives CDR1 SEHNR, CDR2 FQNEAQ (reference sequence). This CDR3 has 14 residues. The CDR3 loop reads CASSLAQGHTEAFF. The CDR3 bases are TGTGCCAGCAGCTTAGCGCAGGGGCACACTGAAGCTTTCTTT.

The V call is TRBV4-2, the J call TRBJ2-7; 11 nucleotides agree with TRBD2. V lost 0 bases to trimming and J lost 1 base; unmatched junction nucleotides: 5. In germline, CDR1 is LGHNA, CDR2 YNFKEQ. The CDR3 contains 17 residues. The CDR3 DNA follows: TGTGCCAGCAGCCAAGACCTAGCGGGGGGCTTTTCCTACGAGCAGTACTTC. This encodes CASSQDLAGGFSYEQYF.

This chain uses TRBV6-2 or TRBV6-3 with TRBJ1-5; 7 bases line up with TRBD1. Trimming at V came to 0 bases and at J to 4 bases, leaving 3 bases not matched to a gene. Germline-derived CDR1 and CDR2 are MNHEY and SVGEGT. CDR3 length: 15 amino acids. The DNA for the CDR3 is TGTGCCAGCAGTTACTCGACAGGGCTTAATCAGCCCCAGCATTTT. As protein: CASSYSTGLNQPQHF.

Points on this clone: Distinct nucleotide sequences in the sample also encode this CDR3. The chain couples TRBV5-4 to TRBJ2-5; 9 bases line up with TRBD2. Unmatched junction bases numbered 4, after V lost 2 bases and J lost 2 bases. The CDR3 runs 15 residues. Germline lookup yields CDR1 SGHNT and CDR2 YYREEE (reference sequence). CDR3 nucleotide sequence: TGTGCCAGCAGCTTTTCCGCGGGGGGGCAAGAGACCCAGTACTTC. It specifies CASSFSAGGQETQYF.

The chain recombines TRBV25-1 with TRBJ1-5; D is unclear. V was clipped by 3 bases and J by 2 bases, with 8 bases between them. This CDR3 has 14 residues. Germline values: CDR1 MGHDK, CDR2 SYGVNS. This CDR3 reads CASSDQEGNQPQHF. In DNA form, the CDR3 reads TGTGCCAGCAGTGACCAGGAGGGCAATCAGCCCCAGCATTTT.

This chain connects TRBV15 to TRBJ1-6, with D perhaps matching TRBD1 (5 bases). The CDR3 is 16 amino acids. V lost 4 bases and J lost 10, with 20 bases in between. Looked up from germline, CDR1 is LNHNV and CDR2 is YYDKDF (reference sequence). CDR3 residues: CATSTTDRGFRSPLHF. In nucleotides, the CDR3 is TGTGCCACCAGCACCACCGACCGGGGGTTTAGGTCACCCCTCCACTTT.